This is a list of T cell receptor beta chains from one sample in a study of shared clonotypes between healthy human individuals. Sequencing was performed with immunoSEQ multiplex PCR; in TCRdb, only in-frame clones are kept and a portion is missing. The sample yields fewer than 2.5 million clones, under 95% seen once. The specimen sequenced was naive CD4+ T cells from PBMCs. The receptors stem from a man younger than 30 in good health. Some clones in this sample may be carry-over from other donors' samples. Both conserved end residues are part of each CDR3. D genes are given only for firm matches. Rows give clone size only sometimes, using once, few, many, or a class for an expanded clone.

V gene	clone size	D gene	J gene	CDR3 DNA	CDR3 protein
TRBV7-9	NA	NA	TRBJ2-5	TGTGCCAGCAGCTTAGCCTCCAACAGGGAGACCCAGTACTTC	CASSLASNRETQYF
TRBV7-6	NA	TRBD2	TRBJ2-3	TGTGCCAGCAGCTTAGGATTAGCGGGGCCCACAGATACGCAGTATTTT	CASSLGLAGPTDTQYF
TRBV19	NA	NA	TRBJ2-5	TGTGCCAGTAGGGAGGGGGGAGATTACCAAGAGACCCAGTACTTC	CASREGGDYQETQYF
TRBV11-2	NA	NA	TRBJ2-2	TGTGCCAGCAGCACGGCCACCGGGTTCACCGGGGAGCTGTTTTTT	CASSTATGFTGELFF
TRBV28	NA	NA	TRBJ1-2	TGTGCCAGCAGTGAGGACGGCCTCTATGGCTACACCTTC	CASSEDGLYGYTF
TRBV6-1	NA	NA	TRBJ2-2	TGTGCCAGCCACAGGAACACCGGGGAGCTGTTTTTT	CASHRNTGELFF
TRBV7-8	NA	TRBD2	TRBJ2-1	TGTGCCAGCAGCTTTTCGCGACTAGCGGGAGGGCGGAATGAGCAGTTCTTC	CASSFSRLAGGRNEQFF
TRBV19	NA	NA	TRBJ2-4	TGTGCCAGTAGTATCCGGGGGAGGAACATTCAGTACTTC	CASSIRGRNIQYF
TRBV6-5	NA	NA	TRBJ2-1	TGTGCCAGCAGACGTAGCCCTCGCGAGCAGTTCTTC	CASRRSPREQFF
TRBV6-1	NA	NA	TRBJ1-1	TGTGCCAGCAGTGAAGGACAGGAATGGGGTGAAGCTTTCTTT	CASSEGQEWGEAFF
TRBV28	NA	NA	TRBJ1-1	TGTGCCAGCAGTCAAAGACCGAACACTGAAGCTTTCTTT	CASSQRPNTEAFF
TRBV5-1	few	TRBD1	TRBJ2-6	TGCGCCAGCAGCCTCGGACAGGGAGTCCCTTCTGGGGCCAACGTCCTGACTTTC	CASSLGQGVPSGANVLTF
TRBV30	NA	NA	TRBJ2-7	TGTGCCTGGAGTGTGGAACAGGGAGGCTACGAGCAGTACTTC	CAWSVEQGGYEQYF
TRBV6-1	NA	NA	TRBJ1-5	TGTGCCAGCAGTGAGGTCCCGCCGGATCAGCCCCAGCATTTT	CASSEVPPDQPQHF
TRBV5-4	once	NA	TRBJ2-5	TGTGCCAGCGCGGCGGGCCGGGGGCAAGAGACCCAGTACTTC	CASAAGRGQETQYF